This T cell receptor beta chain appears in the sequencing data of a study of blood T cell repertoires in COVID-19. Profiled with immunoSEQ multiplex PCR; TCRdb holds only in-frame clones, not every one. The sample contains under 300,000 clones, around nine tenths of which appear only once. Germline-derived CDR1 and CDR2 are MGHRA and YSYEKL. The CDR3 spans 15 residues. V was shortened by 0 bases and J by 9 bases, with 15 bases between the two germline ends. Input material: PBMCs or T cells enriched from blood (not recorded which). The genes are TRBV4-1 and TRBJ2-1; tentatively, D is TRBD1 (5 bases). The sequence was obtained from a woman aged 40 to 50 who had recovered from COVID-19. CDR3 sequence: CASSQDRTLYGEQFF. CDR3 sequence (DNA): TGCGCCAGCAGCCAAGACAGGACACTGTACGGTGAGCAGTTCTTC.